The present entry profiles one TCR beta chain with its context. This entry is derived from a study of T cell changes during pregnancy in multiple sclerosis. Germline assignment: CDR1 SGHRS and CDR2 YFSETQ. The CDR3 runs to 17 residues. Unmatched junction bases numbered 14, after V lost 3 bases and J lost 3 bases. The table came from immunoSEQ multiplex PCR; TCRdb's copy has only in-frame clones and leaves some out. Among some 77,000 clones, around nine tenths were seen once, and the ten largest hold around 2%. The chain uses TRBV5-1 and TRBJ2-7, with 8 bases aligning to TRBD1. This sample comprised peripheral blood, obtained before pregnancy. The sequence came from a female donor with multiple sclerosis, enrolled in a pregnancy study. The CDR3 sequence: CASSSGQGFRGFYEQYF. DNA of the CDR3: TGCGCCAGCAGCTCAGGACAGGGATTTCGGGGTTTCTACGAGCAGTACTTC.